This T cell receptor (beta chain) was sequenced during a study of T cells after yellow fever vaccination. Points from the study as a whole: Most clones from primary vaccination resurfaced after the booster (about 96% CD4, over 75% CD8).

This clonotype occurred a few times. Its antigen is not identified. This CDR3 has 16 residues. V lost 4 bases and J lost 4; bases outside the gene matches: 11. Germline V lookup: CDR1 SGHNT, CDR2 YYREEE (reference sequence). Universal primer sites and UMIs were introduced during 5'RACE template-switching synthesis of TCR cDNA. TCRdb reanalysed the 5' RACE reads using MiXCR and keeps one entry per CDR3 protein. The sample consists of approximately 330,000 distinct CDR3 sequences, about 4% of them appearing once. This sample comprised PBMCs, obtained 5 days after the yellow fever booster vaccination. The TCR sequence derives from a man between 18 and 35 years old who received the YFV17D yellow fever vaccine. This chain uses TRBV5-4 with TRBJ2-5; TRBD2 matches 9 bases. The CDR3 reads CASSPIAGGRGETQYF. The DNA for the CDR3 is TGTGCCAGCAGCCCAATCGCGGGGGGGAGGGGAGAGACCCAGTACTTC.